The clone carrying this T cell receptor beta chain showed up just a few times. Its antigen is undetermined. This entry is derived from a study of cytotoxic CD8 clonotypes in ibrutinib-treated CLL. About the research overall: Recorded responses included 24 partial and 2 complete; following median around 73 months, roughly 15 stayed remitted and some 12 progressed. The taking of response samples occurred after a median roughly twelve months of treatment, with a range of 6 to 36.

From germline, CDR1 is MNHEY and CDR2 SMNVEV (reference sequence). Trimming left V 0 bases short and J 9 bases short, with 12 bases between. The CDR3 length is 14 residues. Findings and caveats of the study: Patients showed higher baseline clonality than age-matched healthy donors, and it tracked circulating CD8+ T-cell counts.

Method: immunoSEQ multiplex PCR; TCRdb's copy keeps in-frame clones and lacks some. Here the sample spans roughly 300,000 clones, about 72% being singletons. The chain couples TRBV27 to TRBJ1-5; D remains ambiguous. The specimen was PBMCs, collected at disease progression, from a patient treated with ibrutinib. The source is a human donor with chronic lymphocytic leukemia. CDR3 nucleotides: TGTGCCAGCAGTTTATCGGGGAAGATCACGCCCCAGCATTTT. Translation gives CASSLSGKITPQHF.